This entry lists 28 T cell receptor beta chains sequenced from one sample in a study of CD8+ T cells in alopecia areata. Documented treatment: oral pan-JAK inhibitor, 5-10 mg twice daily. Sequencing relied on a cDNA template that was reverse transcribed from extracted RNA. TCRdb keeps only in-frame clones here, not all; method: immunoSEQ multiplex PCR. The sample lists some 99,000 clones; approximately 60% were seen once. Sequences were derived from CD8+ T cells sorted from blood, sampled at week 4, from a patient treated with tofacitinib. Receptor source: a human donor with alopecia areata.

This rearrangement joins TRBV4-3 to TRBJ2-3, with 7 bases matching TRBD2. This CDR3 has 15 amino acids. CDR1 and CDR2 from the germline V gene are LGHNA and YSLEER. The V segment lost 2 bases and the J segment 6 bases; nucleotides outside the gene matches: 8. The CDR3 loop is CASSQRLGRADTQYF. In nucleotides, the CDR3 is TGCGCCAGCAGCCAACGACTTGGGAGGGCCGATACGCAGTATTTT.

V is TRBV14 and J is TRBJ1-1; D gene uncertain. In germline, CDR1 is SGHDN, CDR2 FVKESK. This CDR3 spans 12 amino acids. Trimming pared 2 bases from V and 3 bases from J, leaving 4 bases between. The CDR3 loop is CASSQFDTEAFF. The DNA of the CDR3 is TGTGCCAGCAGCCAATTTGACACTGAAGCTTTCTTT.

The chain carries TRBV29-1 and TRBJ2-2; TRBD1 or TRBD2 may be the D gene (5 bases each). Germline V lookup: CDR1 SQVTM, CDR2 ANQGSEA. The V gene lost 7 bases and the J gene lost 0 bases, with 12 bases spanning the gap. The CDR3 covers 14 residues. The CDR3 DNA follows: TGCAGCGGCGCCCGGGGCGCGAACACCGGGGAGCTGTTTTTT. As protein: CSGARGANTGELFF.

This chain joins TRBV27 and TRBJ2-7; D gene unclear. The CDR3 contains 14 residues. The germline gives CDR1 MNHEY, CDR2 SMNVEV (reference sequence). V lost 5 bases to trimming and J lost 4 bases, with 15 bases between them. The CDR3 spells CASSRDGPVYEQYF. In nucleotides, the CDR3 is TGTGCCAGCAGTAGGGATGGTCCGGTGTACGAGCAGTACTTC.

CDR3 bases: TGTGCCAGCAGTGAGTTCAGGGGACAAGAGACCCAGTACTTC. Protein: CASSEFRGQETQYF. The rearrangement uses TRBV2 and TRBJ2-5, with a tentative D call TRBD1 (6 bases). This CDR3 is 14 amino acids long. Germline V gene sequence: CDR1 SNHLY, CDR2 FYNNEI. Deletions cut 3 bases from V and 2 bases from J, with 10 bases between.

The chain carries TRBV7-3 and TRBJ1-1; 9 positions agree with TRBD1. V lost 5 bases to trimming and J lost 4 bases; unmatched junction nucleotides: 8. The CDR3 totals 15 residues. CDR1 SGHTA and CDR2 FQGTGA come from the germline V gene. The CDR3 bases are TGTGCCAGCAGCGCGACAGGGGGAGGGGGCACTGAAGCTTTCTTT. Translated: CASSATGGGGTEAFF. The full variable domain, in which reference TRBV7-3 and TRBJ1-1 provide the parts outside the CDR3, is GAGVSQTPSNKVTEKGKYVELRCDPISGHTALYWYRQSLGQGPEFLIYFQGTGAADDSGLPNDRFFAVRPEGSVSTLKIQRTERGDSAVYLCASSATGGGGTEAFFGQGTRLTVV.

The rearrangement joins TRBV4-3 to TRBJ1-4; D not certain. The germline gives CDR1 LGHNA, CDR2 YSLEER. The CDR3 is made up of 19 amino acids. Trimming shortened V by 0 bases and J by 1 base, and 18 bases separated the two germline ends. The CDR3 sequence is CASSQELVGFAETNEKLFF. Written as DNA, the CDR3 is TGCGCCAGCAGCCAAGAGCTGGTAGGGTTCGCGGAAACTAATGAAAAACTGTTTTTT.

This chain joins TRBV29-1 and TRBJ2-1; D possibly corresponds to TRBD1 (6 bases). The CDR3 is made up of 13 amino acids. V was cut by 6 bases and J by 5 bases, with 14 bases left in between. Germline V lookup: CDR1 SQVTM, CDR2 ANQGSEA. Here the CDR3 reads CSVAWTANNEQFF. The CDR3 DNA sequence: TGCAGCGTAGCCTGGACAGCCAACAATGAGCAGTTCTTC.

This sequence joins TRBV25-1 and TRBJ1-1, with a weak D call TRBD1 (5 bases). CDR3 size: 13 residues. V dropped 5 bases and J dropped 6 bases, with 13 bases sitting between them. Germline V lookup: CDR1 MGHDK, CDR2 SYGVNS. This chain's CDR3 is CASSPSGASEAFF. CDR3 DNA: TGTGCCAGCAGTCCCTCTGGGGCATCTGAAGCTTTCTTT. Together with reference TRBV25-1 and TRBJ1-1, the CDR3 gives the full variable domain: EADIYQTPRYLVIGTGKKITLECSQTMGHDKMYWYQQDPGMELHLIHYSYGVNSTEKGDLSSESTVSRIRTEHFPLTLESARPSHTSQYLCASSPSGASEAFFGQGTRLTVV.

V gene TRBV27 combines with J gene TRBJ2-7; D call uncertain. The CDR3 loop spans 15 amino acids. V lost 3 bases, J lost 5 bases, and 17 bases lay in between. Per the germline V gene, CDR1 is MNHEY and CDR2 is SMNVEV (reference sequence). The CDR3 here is CASSFQSDPGHEQYF. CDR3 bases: TGTGCCAGCAGTTTTCAGTCCGACCCCGGCCACGAGCAGTACTTC.

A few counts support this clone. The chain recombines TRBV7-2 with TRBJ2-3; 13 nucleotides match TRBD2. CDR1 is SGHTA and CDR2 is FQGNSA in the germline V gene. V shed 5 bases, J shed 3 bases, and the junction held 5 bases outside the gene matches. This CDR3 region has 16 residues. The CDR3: CASSLTSGGLTDTQYF. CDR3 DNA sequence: TGTGCCAGCAGCCTGACTAGCGGGGGGCTGACAGATACGCAGTATTTT.

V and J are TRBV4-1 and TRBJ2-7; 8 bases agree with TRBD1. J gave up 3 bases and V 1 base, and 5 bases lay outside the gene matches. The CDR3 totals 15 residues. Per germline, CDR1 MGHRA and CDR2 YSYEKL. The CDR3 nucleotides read TGCGCCAGCAGCCAAGGACTCGACAGGGGCTACGAGCAGTACTTC. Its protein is CASSQGLDRGYEQYF.

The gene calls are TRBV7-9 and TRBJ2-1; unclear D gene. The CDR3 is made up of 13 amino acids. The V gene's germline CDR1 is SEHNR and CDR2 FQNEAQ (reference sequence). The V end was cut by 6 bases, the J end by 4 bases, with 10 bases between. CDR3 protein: CASSLPHYNEQFF. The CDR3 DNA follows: TGTGCCAGCAGTCTTCCCCATTACAATGAGCAGTTCTTC.

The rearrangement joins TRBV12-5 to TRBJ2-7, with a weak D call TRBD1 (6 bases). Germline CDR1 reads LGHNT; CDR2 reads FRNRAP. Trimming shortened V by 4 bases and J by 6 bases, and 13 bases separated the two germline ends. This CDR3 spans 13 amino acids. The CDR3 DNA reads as TGTGCTAGTGGTTCATCCCAGGGGTCCGAGCAGTACTTC. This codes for CASGSSQGSEQYF.

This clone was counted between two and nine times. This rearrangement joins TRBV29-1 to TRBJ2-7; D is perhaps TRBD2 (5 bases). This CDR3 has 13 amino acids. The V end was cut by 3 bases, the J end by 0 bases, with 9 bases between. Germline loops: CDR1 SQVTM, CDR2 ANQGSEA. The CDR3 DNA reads TGCAGCGTTGAGAAAGGGAGCTCCTACGAGCAGTACTTC. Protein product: CSVEKGSSYEQYF.

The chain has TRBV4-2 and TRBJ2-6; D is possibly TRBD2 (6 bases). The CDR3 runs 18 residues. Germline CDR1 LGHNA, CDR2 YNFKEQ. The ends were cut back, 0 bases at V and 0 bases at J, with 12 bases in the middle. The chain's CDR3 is CASSQEGGSISGANVLTF. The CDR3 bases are TGTGCCAGCAGCCAAGAGGGAGGATCCATCTCTGGGGCCAACGTCCTGACTTTC.

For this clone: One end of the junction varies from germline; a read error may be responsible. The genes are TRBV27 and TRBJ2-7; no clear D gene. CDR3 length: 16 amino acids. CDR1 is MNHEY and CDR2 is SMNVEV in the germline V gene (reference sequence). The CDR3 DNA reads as TGTGCCAGCAGTGTATCCTACGCTTCCAAAACCTACGAGCAGTACTTC. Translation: CASSVSYASKTYEQYF.

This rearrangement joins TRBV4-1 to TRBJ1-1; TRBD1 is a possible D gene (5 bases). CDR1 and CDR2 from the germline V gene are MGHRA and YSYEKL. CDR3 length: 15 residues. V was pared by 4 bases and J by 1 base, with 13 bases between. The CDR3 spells CASSRRGESNTEAFF. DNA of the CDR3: TGCGCCAGCAGCCGCAGAGGGGAATCGAACACTGAAGCTTTCTTT.

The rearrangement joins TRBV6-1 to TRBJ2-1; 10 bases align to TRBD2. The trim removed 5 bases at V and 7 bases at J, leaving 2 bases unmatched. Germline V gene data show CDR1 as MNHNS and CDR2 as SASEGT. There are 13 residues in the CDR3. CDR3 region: CASSQLAGNEQFF. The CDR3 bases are TGTGCCAGCAGTCAACTAGCGGGGAATGAGCAGTTCTTC.

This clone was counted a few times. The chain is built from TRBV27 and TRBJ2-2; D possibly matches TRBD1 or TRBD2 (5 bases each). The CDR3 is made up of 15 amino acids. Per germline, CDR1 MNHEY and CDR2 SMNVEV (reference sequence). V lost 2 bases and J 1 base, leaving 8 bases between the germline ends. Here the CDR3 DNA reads TGTGCCAGCAGTTTAGGGACGGGGAACACCGGGGAGCTGTTTTTT. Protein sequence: CASSLGTGNTGELFF.

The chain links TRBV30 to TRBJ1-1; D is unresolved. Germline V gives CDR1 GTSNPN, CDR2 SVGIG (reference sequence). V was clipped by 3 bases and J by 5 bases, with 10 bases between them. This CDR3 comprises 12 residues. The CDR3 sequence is CAWSRGRTEAFF. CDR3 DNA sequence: TGTGCCTGGAGCAGAGGTAGGACTGAAGCTTTCTTT.

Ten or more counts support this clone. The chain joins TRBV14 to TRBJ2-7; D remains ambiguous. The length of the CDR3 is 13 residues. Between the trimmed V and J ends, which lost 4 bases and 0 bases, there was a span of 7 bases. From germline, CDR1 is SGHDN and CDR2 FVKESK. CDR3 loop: CASSLQSSYEQYF. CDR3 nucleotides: TGTGCCAGCAGCCTTCAGAGCTCCTACGAGCAGTACTTC.

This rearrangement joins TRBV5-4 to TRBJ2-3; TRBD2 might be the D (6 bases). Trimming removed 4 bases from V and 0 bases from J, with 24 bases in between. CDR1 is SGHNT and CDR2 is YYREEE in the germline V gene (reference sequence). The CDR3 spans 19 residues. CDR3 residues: CASSDGWERADSSTDTQYF. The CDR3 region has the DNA TGTGCCAGCAGCGATGGGTGGGAGCGGGCCGACTCTAGCACAGATACGCAGTATTTT.

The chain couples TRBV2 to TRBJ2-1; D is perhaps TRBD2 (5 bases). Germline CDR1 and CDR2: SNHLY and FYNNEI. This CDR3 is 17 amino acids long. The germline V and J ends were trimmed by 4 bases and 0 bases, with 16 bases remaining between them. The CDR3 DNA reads TGTGCCAGCAGTGGCGGAATTGGACTGAGCTCCTACAATGAGCAGTTCTTC. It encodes CASSGGIGLSSYNEQFF.

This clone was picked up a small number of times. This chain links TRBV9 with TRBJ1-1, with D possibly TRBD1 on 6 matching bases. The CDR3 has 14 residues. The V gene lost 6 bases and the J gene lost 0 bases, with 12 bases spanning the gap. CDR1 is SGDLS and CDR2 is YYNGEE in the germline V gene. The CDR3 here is CASTVTGMNTEAFF. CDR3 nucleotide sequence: TGTGCCAGCACGGTTACAGGGATGAACACTGAAGCTTTCTTT.

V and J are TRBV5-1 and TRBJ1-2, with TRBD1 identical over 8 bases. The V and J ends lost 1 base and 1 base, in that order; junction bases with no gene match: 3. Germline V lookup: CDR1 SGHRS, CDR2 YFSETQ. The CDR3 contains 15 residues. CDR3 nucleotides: TGCGCCAGCAGCTTGAGGACAGGGCATAACTATGGCTACACCTTC. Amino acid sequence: CASSLRTGHNYGYTF.

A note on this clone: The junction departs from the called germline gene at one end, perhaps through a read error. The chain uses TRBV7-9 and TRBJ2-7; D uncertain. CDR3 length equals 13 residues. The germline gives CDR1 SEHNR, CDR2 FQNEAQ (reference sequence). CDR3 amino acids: CASSFPAGYEQHF. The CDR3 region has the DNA TGTGCCAGCAGCTTTCCGGCCGGCTACGAGCAGCACTTC.

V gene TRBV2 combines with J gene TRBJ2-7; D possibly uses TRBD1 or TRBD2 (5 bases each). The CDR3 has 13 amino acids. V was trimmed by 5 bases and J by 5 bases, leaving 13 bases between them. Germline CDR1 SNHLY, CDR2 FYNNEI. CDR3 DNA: TGTGCCAGCAGTTTGGGGCAGACTAACGAGCAGTACTTC. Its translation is CASSLGQTNEQYF.